The 26 T cell receptor beta chains below were found in one sample sequenced in a study of OX40 agonist ivuxolimab in advanced cancers. Clones were sequenced by immunoSEQ multiplex PCR, and TCRdb holds only the in-frame ones, with some missing. The sample yields tens of thousands of clones, 65% to 80% seen once. Specimen: CD4+ or CD8+ T cells sorted from blood, collected in a trial of the OX40 agonist ivuxolimab. Every receptor here comes from an adult with an advanced solid tumor such as melanoma, head and neck, liver or kidney cancer.

The chain combines TRBV10-1 with TRBJ2-3; TRBD2 matches 7 bases. Germline CDR1 is WNHNN and CDR2 is SYGVQD (reference sequence). The CDR3 is 16 amino acids. J lost 1 base, V lost 6 bases, and 10 bases had no gene match. CDR3 sequence: CASSDSERGRTDTQYF. CDR3 DNA sequence: TGCGCCAGCAGCGATTCCGAGCGGGGCCGCACAGATACGCAGTATTTT.

CDR3 sequence reads: CASSTPPNEQFF. CDR3 nucleotides: TGTGCCAGCAGCACCCCACCCAATGAGCAGTTCTTC. V usage is TRBV28 and J usage is TRBJ2-1; no definite D call. The CDR3 runs 12 residues. Germline values: CDR1 MDHEN, CDR2 SYDVKM. Trimming took off 6 bases at V and 6 bases at J, with 9 bases between the two ends.

Regarding this clone: At one end, the junction sequence differs from germline, possibly due to a read error. This sequence joins TRBV30 and TRBJ1-4; D not certain. The CDR3 is 12 residues long. Germline CDR1 is GTSNPN and CDR2 is SVGIG (reference sequence). The CDR3 bases are TGTGCCCGTTATACGGACGGCCGAAAAACTGTTTTT. Its translation: CARYTDGRKTVF. The full variable domain, completed using reference TRBV30 and TRBJ1-4, is SQTIHQWPATLVQPVGSPLSLECTVEGTSNPNLYWYRQAAGRGLQLLFYSVGIGQISSEVPQNLSASRPQDRQFILSSKKLLLSDSGFYLCARYTDGRKTVFGSGTQLSVL.

The chain combines TRBV27 with TRBJ2-1; a weak D match, TRBD2 (6 bases). Germline V gene data show CDR1 as MNHEY and CDR2 as SMNVEV (reference sequence). The CDR3 covers 13 residues. Trimming stripped 7 bases from V and 8 bases from J, with 15 bases between. CDR3 amino acids: CASINAPGDEQFF. The CDR3 nucleotides read TGTGCCAGCATCAATGCCCCGGGAGATGAGCAGTTCTTC.

The J gene is TRBJ2-1, the V gene TRBV5-4; 13 bases line up with TRBD2. Germline V gene sequence: CDR1 SGHNT, CDR2 YYREEE (reference sequence). Trimming removed 6 bases from V and 4 bases from J; junction bases left unmatched: 10. The CDR3 is 17 residues long. The DNA for the CDR3 is TGTGCCAGCAACCTACTAGCGGGGGGGCTCAATTACAATGAGCAGTTCTTC. This codes for CASNLLAGGLNYNEQFF.

The J gene is TRBJ1-2, the V gene TRBV7-2; a possible D gene is TRBD1 (5 bases). The CDR3 is 14 residues long. Germline V CDR1 and CDR2: SGHTA, FQGNSA. The ends were cut back, 1 base at V and 0 bases at J, with 6 bases in the middle. The CDR3 reads CASSLEGANYGYTF. In DNA, the CDR3 is TGTGCCAGCAGCTTAGAAGGGGCTAACTATGGCTACACCTTC.

This clone was seen only once. This chain connects TRBV6-6 to TRBJ1-5; no reliable D call. The V gene lost 4 bases and the J gene lost 4 bases, with 17 bases spanning the gap. The CDR3 is 16 amino acids. Germline assignment: CDR1 MNHNY and CDR2 SVGAGI (reference sequence). CDR3 amino acids: CASSSKGGRSNQPQHF. CDR3 coding DNA: TGTGCCAGCAGTTCGAAGGGAGGCAGGAGTAATCAGCCCCAGCATTTT.

This chain joins TRBV15 and TRBJ2-3, with 9 positions matching TRBD1. This CDR3 is built from 14 residues. V dropped 7 bases and J dropped 4; count of bases not matched to a gene: 6. Germline CDR1 and CDR2: LNHNV and YYDKDF (reference sequence). This CDR3 reads CATKWDRAADTQYF. CDR3 DNA sequence: TGTGCCACCAAGTGGGACAGGGCAGCAGATACGCAGTATTTT.

V gene TRBV11-2 combines with J gene TRBJ2-5; possible D gene TRBD1, 6 bases. This CDR3 comprises 12 residues. V was cut by 10 bases and J by 4 bases, with 13 bases left in between. The germline V gene has CDR1 SGHAT and CDR2 FQNNGV. CDR3: CATAAQGETQYF. DNA for the CDR3: TGTGCCACCGCGGCACAGGGAGAGACCCAGTACTTC.

The chain uses TRBV7-9 and TRBJ2-5, with D possibly matching TRBD1 (6 bases). The J call may be in error: the DNA end matches TRBJ2-7 better. There are 14 residues in the CDR3. CDR1 and CDR2 (germline): SEHNR, FQNEAQ (reference sequence). The CDR3 DNA is TGTGCCAGCAGCTTAGTGGGACAACCCTACGAGCAGTACTTC. The encoded protein is CASSLVGQPYEQYF.

This CDR3 is CASSQEAALAGEQYF. Written as DNA, the CDR3 is TGCGCCAGCAGCCAAGAGGCCGCGCTAGCTGGCGAGCAGTACTTC. V and J are TRBV4-1 and TRBJ2-7; D perhaps matches TRBD2 (5 bases). V was pared by 0 bases and J by 6 bases, with 15 bases between. The CDR3 totals 15 residues. Germline loops: CDR1 MGHRA, CDR2 YSYEKL.

The gene calls are TRBV29-1 and TRBJ1-2; no clear D gene. V lost 6 bases, J lost 1 base, and 9 bases lay in between. The germline V gene has CDR1 SQVTM and CDR2 ANQGSEA. The CDR3 has 12 amino acids. The CDR3 region is CSVQLHNYGYTF. DNA of the CDR3: TGCAGCGTCCAGTTGCATAACTATGGCTACACCTTC.

The chain has TRBV7-2 and TRBJ2-7; D tentatively fits TRBD1 or TRBD2 (6 bases each). Germline lookup yields CDR1 SGHTA and CDR2 FQGNSA. The CDR3 spans 13 residues. V lost 5 bases and J lost 6, with 14 bases in between. The CDR3 DNA is TGTGCCAGCAGCACGTTTAGGGGGGCCGAGCAGTACTTC. It codes for CASSTFRGAEQYF.

The rearrangement links TRBV1 to TRBJ2-6. TRBV1 is shown as a pseudogene. The CDR3 has 16 residues. The CDR3, as DNA: TGCACCAGCAGCCAACCAAGGGACTCTGGGGCCAACGTCCTGACTTTC. Encoded protein: CTSSQPRDSGANVLTF.

This clone has more than one count but fewer than ten. V is TRBV6-1 and J is TRBJ2-5; 7 bases are a match to TRBD1. The junction had 5 bases not matched to a gene; V was cut back by 6 bases and J by 4 bases. The CDR3 is 13 amino acids. In germline, CDR1 is MNHNS, CDR2 SASEGT. CDR3 residues: CASRQGNRETQYF. CDR3 bases: TGTGCCAGCAGACAGGGGAATCGAGAGACCCAGTACTTC.

The chain links TRBV5-4 to TRBJ2-4; possibly TRBD1 or TRBD2 for D (6 bases each). Per the germline V gene, CDR1 is SGHNT and CDR2 is YYREEE (reference sequence). The CDR3 has 15 amino acids. Trimming took 0 bases from V and 6 from J, leaving 13 bases between them. The CDR3 here is CASSLGGGPGNIQYF. For the CDR3, the DNA is TGTGCCAGCAGCTTGGGTGGGGGGCCAGGAAACATTCAGTACTTC.

The chain couples TRBV6-6 to TRBJ2-7; D is uncertain. Between the trimmed V and J ends, which lost 0 bases and 9 bases, there was a span of 15 bases. From germline, CDR1 is MNHNY and CDR2 SVGAGI (reference sequence). The CDR3 is made up of 14 amino acids. The CDR3 sequence: CASSYSPDTPGQYF. The CDR3 DNA reads as TGTGCCAGCAGTTACTCTCCTGACACCCCTGGGCAGTACTTC.

The chain combines TRBV19 with TRBJ1-1; TRBD1 might be the D (5 bases). The length of the CDR3 is 13 residues. V was shortened by 5 bases and J by 2 bases, with 9 bases between the two germline ends. CDR1 is LNHDA and CDR2 is SQIVND in the germline V gene (reference sequence). The CDR3 DNA reads TGTGCCAGTAGTCTGACAGTTAACACTGAAGCTTTCTTT. Protein product: CASSLTVNTEAFF.

This clone was seen a few times. J is TRBJ2-2 and V is TRBV6-5, with TRBD2 identical over 8 bases. Germline loops: CDR1 MNHEY, CDR2 SVGAGI. The CDR3 is made up of 15 amino acids. Unmatched junction bases numbered 5, after V lost 2 bases and J lost 6 bases. CDR3 nucleotide sequence: TGTGCCAGCAGTTACAACGGGGGGGTGTCCGGGGAGCTGTTTTTT. It is translated as CASSYNGGVSGELFF.

The CDR3 region is CASSVTRGLRLRGSNQPQHF. The CDR3 bases are TGCGCCAGCAGCGTGACCAGGGGGCTTCGGTTACGGGGAAGCAATCAGCCCCAGCATTTT. This chain links TRBV5-1 with TRBJ1-5, with 8 bases fitting TRBD1. CDR3 length: 20 residues. V was clipped by 4 bases and J by 1 base; unmatched bases: 19. Germline CDR1 is SGHRS and CDR2 is YFSETQ.

This sequence joins TRBV7-9 and TRBJ1-4; no clear D. V lost 0 bases, J lost 8 bases, and 13 bases lay in between. CDR1 SEHNR and CDR2 FQNEAQ come from the germline V gene (reference sequence). CDR3 length equals 15 residues. Here the CDR3 reads CASSLALGSDEKLFF. The CDR3 DNA reads as TGTGCCAGCAGCTTAGCGCTAGGGTCCGACGAAAAACTGTTTTTT.

The CDR3 DNA reads TGTGCCAGCAGTCCCGGGACAGGGGGCAAGAATGAGCAGTTCTTC. Its protein product is CASSPGTGGKNEQFF. The chain employs TRBV28 and TRBJ2-1, with TRBD1 matching 12 bases. The ends lost 5 bases at V and 7 bases at J; junction bases unmatched: 6. This CDR3 is 15 amino acids long. Per germline, CDR1 MDHEN and CDR2 SYDVKM.

The J gene is TRBJ1-2, the V gene TRBV7-2, with D tentatively TRBD1 (6 bases). CDR3 size: 14 residues. Trimming left V 5 bases short and J 8 bases short, with 18 bases between. The V gene's germline CDR1 is SGHTA and CDR2 FQGNSA. Written as DNA, the CDR3 is TGTGCCAGCAGCCCGGGCCCAGGGGCTGGGGGCTACACCTTC. Translated, it gives CASSPGPGAGGYTF.

The chain employs TRBV27 and TRBJ1-2, with TRBD1 identical over 8 bases. V was clipped by 8 bases and J by 5 bases; unmatched bases: 19. The CDR3 loop spans 17 amino acids. Germline assignment: CDR1 MNHEY and CDR2 SMNVEV (reference sequence). CDR3 in DNA: TGTGCCAGCTCCAGGGGGACAGGTTCCCGCTCACTTTATGGCTACACCTTC. The encoded protein is CASSRGTGSRSLYGYTF.

This chain links TRBV2 with TRBJ2-3; possibly TRBD2 for D (6 bases). The length of the CDR3 is 15 residues. The V gene lost 3 bases and the J gene lost 3 bases, with 13 bases spanning the gap. Germline V CDR1 and CDR2: SNHLY, FYNNEI. The CDR3 sequence is CASSEGGARTDTQYF. CDR3 nucleotide sequence: TGTGCCAGCAGTGAGGGCGGGGCGAGGACAGATACGCAGTATTTT.

J is TRBJ1-2 and V is TRBV29-1; D is undetermined. This CDR3 comprises 11 residues. Germline CDR1 is SQVTM and CDR2 is ANQGSEA. Trimming pared 6 bases from V and 2 bases from J, leaving 7 bases between. The CDR3 protein is CSVAGNYGYTF. CDR3 DNA: TGCAGCGTGGCGGGGAACTATGGCTACACCTTC.